This is a list of T cell receptor beta chains from one sample in a study of identical twins. A single record per CDR3 protein comes from TCRdb applying MiXCR to the 5' RACE reads. The data contain about 690,000 distinct CDR3 sequences, about 20% of them singletons. This sample also appeared in a second study, on T cells expressing NK-cell markers.

The material sequenced was PBMCs. The receptors derive from a woman younger than 35 in good health. Both conserved end residues are part of each CDR3. The order of the fields is CDR3 length, V gene, J gene, clone size, D gene, CDR3 protein. D genes are given only for firm matches. The size field is filled for only some rows; it gives once, few, many or a size class.

length: 14; V: TRBV20-1; J: TRBJ2-7; size: .; D: TRBD2; CDR3: CSALTSGTSYEQYF
length: 13; V: TRBV15; J: TRBJ2-1; size: .; D: .; CDR3: CATSRASNNEQFF
length: 13; V: TRBV10-2; J: TRBJ2-2; size: few; D: .; CDR3: CASSWDNTGELFF
length: 15; V: TRBV4-3; J: TRBJ2-7; size: few; D: TRBD2; CDR3: CASSQTSGPLYEQYF
length: 15; V: TRBV12-3/TRBV12-4; J: TRBJ2-7; size: .; D: .; CDR3: CASSFLRGTYYEQYF
length: 17; V: TRBV20-1; J: TRBJ2-3; size: .; D: TRBD2; CDR3: CSASSNGRAGSTDTQYF
length: 14; V: TRBV29-1; J: TRBJ2-1; size: many; D: .; CDR3: CSVDLSVSYNEQFF
length: 15; V: TRBV12-3/TRBV12-4; J: TRBJ2-3; size: few; D: .; CDR3: CASSFSVGFTDTQYF
length: 15; V: TRBV12-3/TRBV12-4; J: TRBJ2-3; size: .; D: .; CDR3: CASSLMASATDTQYF
length: 13; V: TRBV6-1; J: TRBJ2-3; size: many; D: .; CDR3: CASSQGRRDTQYF
length: 16; V: TRBV12-3/TRBV12-4; J: TRBJ1-1; size: few; D: .; CDR3: CASSFRVGHRNTEAFF
length: 16; V: TRBV12-3/TRBV12-4; J: TRBJ1-1; size: few; D: .; CDR3: CASTPFSWGTNTEAFF
length: 13; V: TRBV20-1; J: TRBJ2-1; size: .; D: .; CDR3: CSGGRPPHNEQFF
length: 15; V: TRBV7-9; J: TRBJ1-4; size: .; D: .; CDR3: CASSFSTAVREKLFF